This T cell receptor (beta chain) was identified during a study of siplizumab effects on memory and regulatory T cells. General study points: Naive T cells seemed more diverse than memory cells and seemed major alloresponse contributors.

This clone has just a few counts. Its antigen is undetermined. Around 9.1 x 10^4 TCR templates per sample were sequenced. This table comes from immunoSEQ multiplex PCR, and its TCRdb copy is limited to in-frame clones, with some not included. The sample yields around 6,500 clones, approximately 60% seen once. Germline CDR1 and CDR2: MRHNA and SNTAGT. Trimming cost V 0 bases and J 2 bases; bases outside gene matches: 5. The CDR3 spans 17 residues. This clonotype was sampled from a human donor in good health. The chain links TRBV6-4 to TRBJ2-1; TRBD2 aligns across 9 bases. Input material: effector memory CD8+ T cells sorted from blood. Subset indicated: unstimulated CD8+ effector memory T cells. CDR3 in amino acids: CASSDSAGGAAYNEQFF. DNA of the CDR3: TGTGCCAGCAGTGACTCGGCGGGAGGGGCCGCCTACAATGAGCAGTTCTTC.